This T cell receptor beta chain was sequenced in a study of T cell repertoires in cytomegalovirus infection. About this clonotype itself: The target antigen is unknown.

Between the trimmed V and J ends, which lost 5 bases and 2 bases, there was a span of 12 bases. The CDR3 has 14 amino acids. Germline V lookup: CDR1 MNHNS, CDR2 SASEGT. MiXCR, run by TCRdb on the reads, gives a single entry per CDR3 protein. Of a few hundred thousand distinct CDR3 sequences listed, roughly 42% are singletons. The source material was cultured PBMCs, sampled from culture after CMV antigen stimulation. The V gene is TRBV6-1, the J gene TRBJ2-5; a possible D gene is TRBD1 (5 bases). The sequence derives from a human donor in good health (CMV status not recorded). Some clones in this sample may be carry-over from other donors' samples. CDR3 sequence: CASSIGRDQETQYF. The DNA of the CDR3 is TGTGCCAGCAGTATCGGCAGGGATCAAGAGACCCAGTACTTC.